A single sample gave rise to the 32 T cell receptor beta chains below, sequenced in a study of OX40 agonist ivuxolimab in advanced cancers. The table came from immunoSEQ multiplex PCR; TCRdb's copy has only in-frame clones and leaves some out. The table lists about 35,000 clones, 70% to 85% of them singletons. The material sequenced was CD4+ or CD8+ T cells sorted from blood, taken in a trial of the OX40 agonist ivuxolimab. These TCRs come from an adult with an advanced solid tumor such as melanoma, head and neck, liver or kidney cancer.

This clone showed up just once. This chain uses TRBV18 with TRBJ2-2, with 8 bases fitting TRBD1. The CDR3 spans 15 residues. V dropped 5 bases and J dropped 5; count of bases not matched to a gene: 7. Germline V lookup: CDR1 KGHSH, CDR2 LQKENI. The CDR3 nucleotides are TGTGCCAGCTCATCAGGACAGGGAAGTACCGGGGAGCTGTTTTTT. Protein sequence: CASSSGQGSTGELFF.

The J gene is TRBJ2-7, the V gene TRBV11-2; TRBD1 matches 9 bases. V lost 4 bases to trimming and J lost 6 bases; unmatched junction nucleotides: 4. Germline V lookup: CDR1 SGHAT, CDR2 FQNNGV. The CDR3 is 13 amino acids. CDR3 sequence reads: CASSWGQGGEQYF. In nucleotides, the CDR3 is TGTGCCAGCAGCTGGGGACAGGGCGGCGAGCAGTACTTC.

The CDR3 nucleotides are TGTGCCAGCAGCTTATTCAGGGTAACGGGGACCTACAATGAGCAGTTCTTC. Translating gives CASSLFRVTGTYNEQFF. The chain uses TRBV7-9 and TRBJ2-1; the D call may be TRBD1 or TRBD2 (5 bases each). The CDR3 consists of 17 residues. The V end lost 2 bases, the J end lost 2 bases, and 16 bases lay between the germline ends. In germline, CDR1 is SEHNR, CDR2 FQNEAQ (reference sequence).

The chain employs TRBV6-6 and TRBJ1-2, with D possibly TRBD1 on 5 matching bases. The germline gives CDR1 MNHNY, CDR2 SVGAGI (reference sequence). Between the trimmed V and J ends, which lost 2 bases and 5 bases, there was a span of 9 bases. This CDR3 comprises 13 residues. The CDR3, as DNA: TGTGCCAGCAGTTACGGGGCGGGGTATGGCTACACCTTC. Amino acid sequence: CASSYGAGYGYTF.

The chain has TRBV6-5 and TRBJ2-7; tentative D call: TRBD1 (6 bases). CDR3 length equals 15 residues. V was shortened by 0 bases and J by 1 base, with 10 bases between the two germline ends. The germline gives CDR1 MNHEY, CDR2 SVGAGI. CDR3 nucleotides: TGTGCCAGCAGTTACTCACTACAGGGATCCTACGAGCAGTACTTC. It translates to CASSYSLQGSYEQYF.

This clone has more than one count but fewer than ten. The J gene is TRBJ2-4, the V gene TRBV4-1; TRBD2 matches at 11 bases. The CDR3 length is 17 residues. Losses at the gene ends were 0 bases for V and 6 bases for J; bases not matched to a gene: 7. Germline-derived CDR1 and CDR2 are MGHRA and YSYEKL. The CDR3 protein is CASSQESGSGRANIQYF. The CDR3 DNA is TGCGCCAGCAGCCAAGAAAGTGGTAGCGGGAGGGCAAACATTCAGTACTTC.

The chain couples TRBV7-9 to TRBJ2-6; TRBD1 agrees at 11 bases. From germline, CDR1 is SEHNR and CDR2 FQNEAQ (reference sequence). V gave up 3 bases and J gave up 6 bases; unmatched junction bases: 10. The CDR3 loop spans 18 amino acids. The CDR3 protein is CASSLEGQGELVANVLTF. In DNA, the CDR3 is TGTGCCAGCAGCTTGGAGGGACAGGGGGAACTGGTGGCCAACGTCCTGACTTTC.

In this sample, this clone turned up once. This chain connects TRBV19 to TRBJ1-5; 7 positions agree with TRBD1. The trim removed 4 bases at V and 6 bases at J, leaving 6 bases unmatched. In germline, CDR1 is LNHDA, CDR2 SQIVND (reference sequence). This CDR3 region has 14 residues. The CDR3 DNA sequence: TGTGCCAGTAGTAGACAGGGTTCGGGTCAGCCCCAGCATTTT. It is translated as CASSRQGSGQPQHF.

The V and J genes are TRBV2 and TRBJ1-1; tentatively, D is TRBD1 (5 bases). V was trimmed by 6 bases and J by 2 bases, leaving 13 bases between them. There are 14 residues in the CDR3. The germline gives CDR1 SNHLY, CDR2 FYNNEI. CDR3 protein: CASSPGRINTEAFF. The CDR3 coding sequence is TGTGCCAGCAGCCCGGGGCGGATCAACACTGAAGCTTTCTTT. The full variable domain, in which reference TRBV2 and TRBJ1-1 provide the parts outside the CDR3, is EPEVTQTPSHQVTQMGQEVILRCVPISNHLYFYWYRQILGQKVEFLVSFYNNEISEKSEIFDDQFSVERPDGSNFTLKIRSTKLEDSAMYFCASSPGRINTEAFFGQGTRLTVV.

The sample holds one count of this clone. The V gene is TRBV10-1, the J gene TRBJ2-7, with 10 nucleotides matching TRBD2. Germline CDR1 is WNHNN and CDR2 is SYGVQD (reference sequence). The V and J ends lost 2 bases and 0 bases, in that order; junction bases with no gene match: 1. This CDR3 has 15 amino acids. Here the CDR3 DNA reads TGCGCCAGCAGTGAGACTAGCGGGGACTCCTACGAGCAGTACTTC. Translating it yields CASSETSGDSYEQYF.

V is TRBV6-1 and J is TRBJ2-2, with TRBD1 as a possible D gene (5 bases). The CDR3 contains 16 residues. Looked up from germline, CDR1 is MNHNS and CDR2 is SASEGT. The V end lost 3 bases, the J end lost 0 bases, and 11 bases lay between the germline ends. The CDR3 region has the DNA TGTGCCAGCAGTGATGATGGCAGGGCGAACACCGGGGAGCTGTTTTTT. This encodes CASSDDGRANTGELFF.

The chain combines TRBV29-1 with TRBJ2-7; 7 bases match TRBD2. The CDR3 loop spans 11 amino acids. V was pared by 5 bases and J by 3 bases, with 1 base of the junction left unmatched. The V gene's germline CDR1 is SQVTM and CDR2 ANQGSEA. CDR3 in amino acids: CSVRDYYEQYF. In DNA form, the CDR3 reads TGCAGCGTTCGGGACTACTACGAGCAGTACTTC.

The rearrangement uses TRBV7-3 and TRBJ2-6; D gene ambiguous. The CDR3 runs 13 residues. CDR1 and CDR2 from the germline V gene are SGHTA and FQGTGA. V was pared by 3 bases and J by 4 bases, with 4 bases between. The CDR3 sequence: CASSLAGANVLTF. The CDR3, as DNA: TGTGCCAGCAGCTTGGCCGGGGCCAACGTCCTGACTTTC.

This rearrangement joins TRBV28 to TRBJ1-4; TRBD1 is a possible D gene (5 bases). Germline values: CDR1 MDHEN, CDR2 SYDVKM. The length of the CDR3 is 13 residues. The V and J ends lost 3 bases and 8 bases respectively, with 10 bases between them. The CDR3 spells CASSLYGAEKLFF. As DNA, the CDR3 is TGTGCCAGCAGTTTGTACGGGGCGGAAAAACTGTTTTTT.

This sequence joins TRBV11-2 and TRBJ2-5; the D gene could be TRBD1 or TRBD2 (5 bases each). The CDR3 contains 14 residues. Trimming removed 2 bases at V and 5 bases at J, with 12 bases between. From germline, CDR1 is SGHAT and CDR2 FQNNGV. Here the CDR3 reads CASSLWMGEETQYF. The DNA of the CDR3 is TGTGCCAGCAGCTTATGGATGGGGGAGGAGACCCAGTACTTC.

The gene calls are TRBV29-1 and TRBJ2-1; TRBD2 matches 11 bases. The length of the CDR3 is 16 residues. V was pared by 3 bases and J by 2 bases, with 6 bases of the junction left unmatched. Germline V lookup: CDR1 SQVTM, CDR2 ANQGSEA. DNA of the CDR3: TGCAGCGTTGAGGAGAAACTAGCGGGGGCCTACAATGAGCAGTTCTTC. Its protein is CSVEEKLAGAYNEQFF.

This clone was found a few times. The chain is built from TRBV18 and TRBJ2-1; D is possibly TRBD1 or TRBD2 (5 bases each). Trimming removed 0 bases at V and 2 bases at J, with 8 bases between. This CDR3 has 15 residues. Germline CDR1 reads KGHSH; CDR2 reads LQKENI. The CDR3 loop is CASSPPRGAYNEQFF. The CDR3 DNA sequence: TGTGCCAGCTCACCACCGAGGGGCGCCTACAATGAGCAGTTCTTC.

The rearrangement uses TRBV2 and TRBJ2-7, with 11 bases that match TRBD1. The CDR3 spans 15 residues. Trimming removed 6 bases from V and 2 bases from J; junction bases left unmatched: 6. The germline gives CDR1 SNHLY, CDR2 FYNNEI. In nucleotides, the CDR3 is TGTGCCAGCAGCCGGGGACAGGGGGGAACCTACGAGCAGTACTTC. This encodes CASSRGQGGTYEQYF. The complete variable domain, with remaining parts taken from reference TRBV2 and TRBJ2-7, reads EPEVTQTPSHQVTQMGQEVILRCVPISNHLYFYWYRQILGQKVEFLVSFYNNEISEKSEIFDDQFSVERPDGSNFTLKIRSTKLEDSAMYFCASSRGQGGTYEQYFGPGTRLTVT.

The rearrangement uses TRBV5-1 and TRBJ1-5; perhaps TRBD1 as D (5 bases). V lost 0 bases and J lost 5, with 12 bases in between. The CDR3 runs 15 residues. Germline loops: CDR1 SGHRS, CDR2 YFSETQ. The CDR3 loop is CASSLGGGSHQPQHF. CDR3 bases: TGCGCCAGCAGCTTGGGCGGGGGGTCCCATCAGCCCCAGCATTTT.

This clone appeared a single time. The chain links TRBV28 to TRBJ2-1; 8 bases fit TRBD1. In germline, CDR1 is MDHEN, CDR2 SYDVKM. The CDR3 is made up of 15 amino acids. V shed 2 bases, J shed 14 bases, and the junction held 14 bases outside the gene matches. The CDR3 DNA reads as TGTGCCAGCAGTTTACCCCCCCCATCGGACAGGGTGGAGTTCTTC. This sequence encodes CASSLPPPSDRVEFF.

The CDR3 DNA follows: TGTGCCATCAGTTTGGACAGGACAGGGCAGCCCCAGCATTTT. As protein: CAISLDRTGQPQHF. The chain employs TRBV10-3 and TRBJ1-5; 8 nucleotides agree with TRBD1. The V segment lost 5 bases and the J segment 7 bases; nucleotides outside the gene matches: 7. The CDR3 loop spans 14 amino acids. CDR1 ENHRY and CDR2 SYGVKD come from the germline V gene.

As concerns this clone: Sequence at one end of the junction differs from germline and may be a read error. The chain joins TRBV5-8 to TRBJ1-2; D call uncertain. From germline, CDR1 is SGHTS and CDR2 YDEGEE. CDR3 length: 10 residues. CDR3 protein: CSPLDYGYTF. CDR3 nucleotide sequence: TGCTCACCTCTTGACTATGGCTACACCTTC. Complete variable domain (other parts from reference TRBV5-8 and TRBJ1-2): EAGVTQSPTHLIKTRGQQATLRCSPISGHTSVYWYQQALGLGLQFLLWYDEGEERNRGNFPPRFSGRQFPNYSSELNVNALELEDSALYLCSPLDYGYTFGSGTRLTVV.

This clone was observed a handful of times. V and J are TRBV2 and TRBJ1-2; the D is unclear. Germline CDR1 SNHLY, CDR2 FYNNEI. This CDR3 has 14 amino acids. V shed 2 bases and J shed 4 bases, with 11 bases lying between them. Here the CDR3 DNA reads TGTGCCAGCAGTGAAATCCCAGGCCTCTATGGCTACACCTTC. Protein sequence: CASSEIPGLYGYTF.

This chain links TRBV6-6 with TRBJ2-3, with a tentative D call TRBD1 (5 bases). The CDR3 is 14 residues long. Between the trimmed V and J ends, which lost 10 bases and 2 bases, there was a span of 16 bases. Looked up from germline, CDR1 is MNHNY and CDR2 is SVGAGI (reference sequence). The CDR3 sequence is CATSGNTNTDTQYF. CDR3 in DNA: TGTGCCACCTCAGGGAACACAAACACAGATACGCAGTATTTT.

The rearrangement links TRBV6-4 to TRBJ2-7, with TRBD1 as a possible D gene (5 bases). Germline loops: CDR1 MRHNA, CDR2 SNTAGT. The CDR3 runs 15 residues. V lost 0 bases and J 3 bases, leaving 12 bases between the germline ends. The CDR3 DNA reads TGTGCCAGCAGTGACTCGAACAGGATCTTCTACGAGCAGTACTTC. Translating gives CASSDSNRIFYEQYF.

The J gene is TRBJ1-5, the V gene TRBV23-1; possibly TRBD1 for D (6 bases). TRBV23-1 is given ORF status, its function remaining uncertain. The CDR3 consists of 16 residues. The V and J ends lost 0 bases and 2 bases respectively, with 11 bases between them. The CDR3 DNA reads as TGCGCCAGCAGTCAATCTGGGGGCCGGTGCAATCAGCCCCAGCATTTT. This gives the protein CASSQSGGRCNQPQHF.

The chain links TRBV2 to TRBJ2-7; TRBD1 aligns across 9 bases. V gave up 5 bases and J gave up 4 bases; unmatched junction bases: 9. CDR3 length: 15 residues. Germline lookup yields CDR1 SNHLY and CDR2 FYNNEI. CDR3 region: CASSSGTGNIYEQYF. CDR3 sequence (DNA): TGTGCCAGCAGTTCCGGGACAGGGAATATTTACGAGCAGTACTTC.

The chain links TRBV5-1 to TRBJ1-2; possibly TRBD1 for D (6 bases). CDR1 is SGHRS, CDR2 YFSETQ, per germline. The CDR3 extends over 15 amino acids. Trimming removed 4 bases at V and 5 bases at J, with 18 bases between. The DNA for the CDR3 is TGCGCCAGCAGCCTAGACAGGTCGGGTTTTTATGGCTACACCTTC. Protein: CASSLDRSGFYGYTF.

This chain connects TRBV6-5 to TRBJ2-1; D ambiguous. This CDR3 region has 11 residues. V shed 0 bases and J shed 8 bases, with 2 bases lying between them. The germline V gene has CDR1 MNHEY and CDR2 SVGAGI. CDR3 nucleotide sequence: TGTGCCAGCAGTTACTCGGATGAGCAGTTCTTC. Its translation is CASSYSDEQFF.

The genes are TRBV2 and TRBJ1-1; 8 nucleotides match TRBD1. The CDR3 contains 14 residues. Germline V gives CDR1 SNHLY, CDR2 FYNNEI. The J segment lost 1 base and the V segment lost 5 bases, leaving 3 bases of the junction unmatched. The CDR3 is CASSLDRGNTEAFF. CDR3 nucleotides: TGTGCCAGCAGTCTAGACAGGGGGAACACTGAAGCTTTCTTT.

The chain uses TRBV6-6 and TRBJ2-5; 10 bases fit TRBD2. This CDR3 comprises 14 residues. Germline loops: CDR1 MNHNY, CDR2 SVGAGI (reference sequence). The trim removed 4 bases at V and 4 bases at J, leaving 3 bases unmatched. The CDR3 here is CASSSTSGVETQYF. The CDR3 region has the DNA TGTGCCAGCAGTTCCACTAGCGGGGTAGAGACCCAGTACTTC.

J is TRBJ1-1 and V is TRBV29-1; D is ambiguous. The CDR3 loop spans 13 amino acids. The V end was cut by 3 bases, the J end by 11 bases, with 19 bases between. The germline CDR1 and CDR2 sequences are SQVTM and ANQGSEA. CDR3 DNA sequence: TGCAGCGTTGATCAACCCTATGGCTCGGAGGCTTTCTTT. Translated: CSVDQPYGSEAFF.